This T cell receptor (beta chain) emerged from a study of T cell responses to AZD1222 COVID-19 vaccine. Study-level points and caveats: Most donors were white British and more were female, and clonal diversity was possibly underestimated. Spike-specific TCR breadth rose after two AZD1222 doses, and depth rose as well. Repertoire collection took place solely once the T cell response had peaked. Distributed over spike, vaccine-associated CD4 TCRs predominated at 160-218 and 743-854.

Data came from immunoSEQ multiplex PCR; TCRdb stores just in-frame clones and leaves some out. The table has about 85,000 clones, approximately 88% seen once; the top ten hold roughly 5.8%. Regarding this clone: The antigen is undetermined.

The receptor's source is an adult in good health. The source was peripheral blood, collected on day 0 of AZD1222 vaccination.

DNA for the CDR3: TGTGCCAGCAGTTACTCTCACGGAGGGTGGGAGACCCAGTACTTC. Translating gives CASSYSHGGWETQYF. The gene calls are TRBV6-6 and TRBJ2-5; TRBD2 might be the D (6 bases). CDR1 is MNHNY and CDR2 is SVGAGI in the germline V gene (reference sequence). Trimming shortened V by 0 bases and J by 5 bases, and 13 bases separated the two germline ends. The CDR3 covers 15 residues.